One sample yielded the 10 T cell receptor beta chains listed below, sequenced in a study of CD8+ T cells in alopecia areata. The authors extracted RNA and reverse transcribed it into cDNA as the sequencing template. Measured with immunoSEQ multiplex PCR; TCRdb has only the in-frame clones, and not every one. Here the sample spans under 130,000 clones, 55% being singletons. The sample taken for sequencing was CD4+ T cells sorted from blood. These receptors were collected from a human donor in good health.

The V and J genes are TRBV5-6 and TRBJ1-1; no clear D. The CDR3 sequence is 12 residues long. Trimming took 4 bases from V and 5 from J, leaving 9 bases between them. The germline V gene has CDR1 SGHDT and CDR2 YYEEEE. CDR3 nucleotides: TGTGCCAGCAGCCGACCTGGGACTGAAGCTTTCTTT. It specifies CASSRPGTEAFF.

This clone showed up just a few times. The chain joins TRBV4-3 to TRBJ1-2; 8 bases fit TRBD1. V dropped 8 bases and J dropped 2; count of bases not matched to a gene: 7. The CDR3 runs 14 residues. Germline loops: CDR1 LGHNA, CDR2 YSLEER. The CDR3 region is CASRIDRGNYGYTF. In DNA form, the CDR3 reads TGCGCCAGCCGGATTGACAGGGGAAACTATGGCTACACCTTC.

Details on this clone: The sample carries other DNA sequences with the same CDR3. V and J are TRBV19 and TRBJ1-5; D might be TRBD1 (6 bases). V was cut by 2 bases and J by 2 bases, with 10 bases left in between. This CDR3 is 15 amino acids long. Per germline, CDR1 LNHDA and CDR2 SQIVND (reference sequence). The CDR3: CASSIQGRGNQPQHF. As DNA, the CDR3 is TGTGCCAGTAGTATACAGGGGAGGGGCAATCAGCCCCAGCATTTT.

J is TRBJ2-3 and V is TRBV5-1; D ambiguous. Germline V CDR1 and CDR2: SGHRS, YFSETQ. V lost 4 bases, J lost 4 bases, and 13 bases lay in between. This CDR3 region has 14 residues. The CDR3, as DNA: TGCGCCAGCAGCCCCGGACGGCGGCCAGATACGCAGTATTTT. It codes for CASSPGRRPDTQYF.

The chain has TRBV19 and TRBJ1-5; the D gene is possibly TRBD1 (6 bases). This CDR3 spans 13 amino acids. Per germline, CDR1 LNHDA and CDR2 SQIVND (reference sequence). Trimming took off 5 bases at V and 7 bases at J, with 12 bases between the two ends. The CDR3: CASSQGILQPQHF. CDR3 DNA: TGTGCCAGTAGTCAGGGGATATTGCAGCCCCAGCATTTT.

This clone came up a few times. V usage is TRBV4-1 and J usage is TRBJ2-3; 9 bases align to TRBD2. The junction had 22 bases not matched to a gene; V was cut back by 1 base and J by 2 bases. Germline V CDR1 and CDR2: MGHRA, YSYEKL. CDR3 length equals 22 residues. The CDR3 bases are TGCGCCAGCAGCCAAGTTGTGTCAGAGCGGGGGGCCAGGGATTCGTCCACAGATACGCAGTATTTT. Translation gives CASSQVVSERGARDSSTDTQYF.

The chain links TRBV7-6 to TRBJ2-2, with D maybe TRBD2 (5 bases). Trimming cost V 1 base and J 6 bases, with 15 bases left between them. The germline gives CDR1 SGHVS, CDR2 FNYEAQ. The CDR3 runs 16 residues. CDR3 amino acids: CASSLGVDPRAGELFF. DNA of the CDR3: TGTGCCAGCAGCTTAGGGGTCGACCCGAGGGCCGGGGAGCTGTTTTTT.

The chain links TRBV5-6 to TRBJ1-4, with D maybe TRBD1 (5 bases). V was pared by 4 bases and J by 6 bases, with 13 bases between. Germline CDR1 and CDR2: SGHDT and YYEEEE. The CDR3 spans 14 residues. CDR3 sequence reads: CASSRGSRDEKLFF. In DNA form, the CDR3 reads TGTGCCAGCAGCCGGGGCTCCAGAGATGAAAAACTGTTTTTT.

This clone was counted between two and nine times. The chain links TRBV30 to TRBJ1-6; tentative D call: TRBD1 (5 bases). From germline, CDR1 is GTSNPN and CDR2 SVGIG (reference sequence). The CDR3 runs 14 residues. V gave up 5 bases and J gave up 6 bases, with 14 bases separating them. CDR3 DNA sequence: TGTGCCTGGGAGAACGGGACTCGTAATTCACCCCTCCACTTT. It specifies CAWENGTRNSPLHF.

The CDR3 here is CASSKTGGLPAGELFF. CDR3 bases: TGTGCCAGCAGCAAGACGGGGGGCCTACCCGCCGGGGAGCTGTTTTTT. The V call is TRBV5-6, the J call TRBJ2-2; possibly TRBD2 for D (7 bases). V was trimmed by 4 bases and J by 6 bases, leaving 19 bases between them. The CDR3 has 16 residues. The V gene's germline CDR1 is SGHDT and CDR2 YYEEEE.